This T cell receptor beta chain is from a study of T cell repertoires in cytomegalovirus infection. Study information: An indication of both CMV infection and matching HLA type came from public TCR beta signatures. General observations from the study: Cumulative public TCR beta family frequency identified carriers of CMV plus the relevant HLA.

About this clonotype: Its antigen is currently unknown.

One entry per CDR3 protein, called by TCRdb with MiXCR from the reads. Among fewer than 950,000 distinct CDR3 sequences, 30% to 35% were seen once, and the ten largest hold around 11%. Per the germline V gene, CDR1 is MNHEY and CDR2 is SVGAGI. The CDR3 consists of 13 residues. Trimming at V came to 7 bases and at J to 8 bases, leaving 7 bases not matched to a gene. The receptor was isolated from a human donor in good health (CMV status not recorded). Some clones in this sample may be carry-over from other donors' samples. The sequencing here drew on cultured CD8+ T cells from PBMCs, taken from culture after CMV antigen stimulation. This chain uses TRBV6-5 with TRBJ2-1, with 8 bases fitting TRBD1. The CDR3 region is CASNYDRGDEQFF. The CDR3 coding sequence is TGTGCCAGCAATTATGACAGGGGAGATGAGCAGTTCTTC.